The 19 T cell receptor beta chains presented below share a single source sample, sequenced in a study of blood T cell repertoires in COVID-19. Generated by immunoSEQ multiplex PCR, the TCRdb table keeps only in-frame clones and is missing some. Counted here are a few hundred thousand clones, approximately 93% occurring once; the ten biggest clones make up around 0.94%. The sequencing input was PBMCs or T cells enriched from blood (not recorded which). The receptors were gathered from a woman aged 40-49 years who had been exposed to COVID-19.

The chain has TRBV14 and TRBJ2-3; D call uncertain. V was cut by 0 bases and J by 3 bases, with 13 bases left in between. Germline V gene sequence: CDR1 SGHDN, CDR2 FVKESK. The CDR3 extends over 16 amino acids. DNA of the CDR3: TGTGCCAGCAGCCAAGACGTTTCCTTCAGGACAGATACGCAGTATTTT. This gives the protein CASSQDVSFRTDTQYF.

This chain's CDR3 is CASSPSRLAGSTDTQYF. CDR3 bases: TGCGCCAGCAGTCCGAGTCGGCTAGCGGGGAGCACAGATACGCAGTATTTT. This chain uses TRBV10-1 with TRBJ2-3, with 9 bases fitting TRBD2. The CDR3 totals 17 residues. Trimming cost V 5 bases and J 0 bases; bases outside gene matches: 9. Germline V gene lookup returns CDR1 WNHNN and CDR2 SYGVQD (reference sequence).

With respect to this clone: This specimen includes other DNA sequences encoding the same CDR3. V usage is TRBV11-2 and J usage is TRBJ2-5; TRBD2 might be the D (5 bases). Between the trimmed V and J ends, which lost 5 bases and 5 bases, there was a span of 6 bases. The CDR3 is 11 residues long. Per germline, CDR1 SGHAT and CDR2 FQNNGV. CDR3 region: CASSRGETQYF. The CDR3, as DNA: TGTGCCAGCAGCCGCGGGGAGACCCAGTACTTC. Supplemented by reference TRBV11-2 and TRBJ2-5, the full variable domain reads EAGVAQSPRYKIIEKRQSVAFWCNPISGHATLYWYQQILGQGPKLLIQFQNNGVVDDSQLPKDRFSAERLKGVDSTLKIQPAKLEDSAVYLCASSRGETQYFGPGTRLLVL.

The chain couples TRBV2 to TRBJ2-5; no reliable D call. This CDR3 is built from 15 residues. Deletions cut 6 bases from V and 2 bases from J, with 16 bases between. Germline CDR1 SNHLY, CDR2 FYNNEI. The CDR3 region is CASSLVQAPQETQYF. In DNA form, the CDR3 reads TGTGCCAGCAGCCTTGTGCAGGCGCCACAAGAGACCCAGTACTTC.

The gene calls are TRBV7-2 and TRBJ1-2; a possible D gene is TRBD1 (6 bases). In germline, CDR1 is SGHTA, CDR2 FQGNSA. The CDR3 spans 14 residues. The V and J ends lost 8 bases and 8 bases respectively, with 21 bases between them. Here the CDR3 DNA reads TGTGCCAGCCAGCCTTGGGACAACCCGGGGGGCTACACCTTC. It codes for CASQPWDNPGGYTF. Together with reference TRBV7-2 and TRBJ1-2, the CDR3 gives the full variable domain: GAGVSQSPSNKVTEKGKDVELRCDPISGHTALYWYRQSLGQGLEFLIYFQGNSAPDKSGLPSDRFSAERTGGSVSTLTIQRTQQEDSAVYLCASQPWDNPGGYTFGSGTRLTVV.

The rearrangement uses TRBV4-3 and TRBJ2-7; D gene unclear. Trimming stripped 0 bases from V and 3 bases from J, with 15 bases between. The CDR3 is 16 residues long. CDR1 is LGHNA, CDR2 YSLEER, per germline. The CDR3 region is CASSQDETPKYYEQYF. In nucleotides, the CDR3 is TGCGCCAGCAGCCAAGATGAGACACCCAAATACTACGAGCAGTACTTC.

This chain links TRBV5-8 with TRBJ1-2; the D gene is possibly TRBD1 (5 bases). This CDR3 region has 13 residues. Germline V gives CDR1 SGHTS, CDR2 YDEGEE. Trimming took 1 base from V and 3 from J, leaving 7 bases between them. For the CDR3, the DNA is TGTGCCAGCAGCTTGCAACAGGACTATGGCTACACCTTC. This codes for CASSLQQDYGYTF.

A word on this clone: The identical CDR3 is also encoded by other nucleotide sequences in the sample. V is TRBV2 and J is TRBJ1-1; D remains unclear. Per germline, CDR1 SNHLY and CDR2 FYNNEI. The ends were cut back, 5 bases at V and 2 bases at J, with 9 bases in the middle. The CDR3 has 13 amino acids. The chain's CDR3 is CASSWTGNTEAFF. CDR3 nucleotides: TGTGCCAGCAGTTGGACGGGAAACACTGAAGCTTTCTTT.

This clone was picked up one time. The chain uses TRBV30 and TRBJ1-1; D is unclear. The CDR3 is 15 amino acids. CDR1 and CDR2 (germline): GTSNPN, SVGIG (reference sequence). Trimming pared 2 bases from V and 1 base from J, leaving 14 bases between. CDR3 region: CAWSRPGERNTEAFF. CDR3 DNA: TGTGCCTGGAGTCGCCCGGGAGAAAGGAACACTGAAGCTTTCTTT.

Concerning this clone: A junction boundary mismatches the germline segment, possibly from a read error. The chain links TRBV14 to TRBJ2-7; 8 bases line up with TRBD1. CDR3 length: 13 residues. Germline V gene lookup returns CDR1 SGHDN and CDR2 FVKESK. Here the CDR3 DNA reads TGTGCCGGCAGCCAGGGGGCGCGAAGCGAGCAGTACTTC. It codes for CAGSQGARSEQYF.

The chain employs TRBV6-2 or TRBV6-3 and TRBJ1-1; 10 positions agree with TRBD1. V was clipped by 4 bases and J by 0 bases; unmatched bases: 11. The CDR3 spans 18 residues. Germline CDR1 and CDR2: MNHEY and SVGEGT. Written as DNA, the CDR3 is TGTGCCAGCAGTTTCGAGATTGGACAGGGGGAACTGAACACTGAAGCTTTCTTT. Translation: CASSFEIGQGELNTEAFF.

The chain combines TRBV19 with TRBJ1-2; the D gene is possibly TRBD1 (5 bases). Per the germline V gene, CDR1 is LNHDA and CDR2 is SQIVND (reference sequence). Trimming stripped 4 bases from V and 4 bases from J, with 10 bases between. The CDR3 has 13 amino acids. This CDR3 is CASSRGGSYGYTF. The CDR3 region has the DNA TGTGCCAGTAGTAGGGGGGGGAGCTATGGCTACACCTTC.

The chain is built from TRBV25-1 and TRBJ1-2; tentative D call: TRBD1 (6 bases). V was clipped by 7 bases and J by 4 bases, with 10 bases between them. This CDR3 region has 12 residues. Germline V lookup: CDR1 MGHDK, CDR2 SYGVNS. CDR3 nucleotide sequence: TGTGCCAGCAACTCAGGGGCCTATGGCTACACCTTC. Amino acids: CASNSGAYGYTF.

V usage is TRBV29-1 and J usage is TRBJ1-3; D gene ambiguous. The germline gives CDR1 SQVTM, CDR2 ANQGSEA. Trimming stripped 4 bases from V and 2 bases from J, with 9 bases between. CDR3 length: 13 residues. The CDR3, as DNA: TGCAGCGTTGGGGCAGCACCTGGAAACACCATATATTTT. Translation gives CSVGAAPGNTIYF.

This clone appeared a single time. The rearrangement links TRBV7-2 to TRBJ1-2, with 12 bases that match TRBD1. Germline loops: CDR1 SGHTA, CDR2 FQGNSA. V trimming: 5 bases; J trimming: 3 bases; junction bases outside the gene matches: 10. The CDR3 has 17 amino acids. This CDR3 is CASSPGGTGGAYYGYTF. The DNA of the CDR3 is TGTGCCAGCAGCCCAGGCGGGACAGGGGGCGCGTACTATGGCTACACCTTC.

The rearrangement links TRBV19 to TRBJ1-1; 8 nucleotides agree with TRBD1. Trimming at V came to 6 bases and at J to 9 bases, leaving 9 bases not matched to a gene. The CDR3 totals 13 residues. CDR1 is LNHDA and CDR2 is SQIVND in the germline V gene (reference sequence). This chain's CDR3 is CASSLSRQGKAFF. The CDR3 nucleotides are TGTGCCAGTAGCCTATCGCGACAGGGGAAAGCTTTCTTT.

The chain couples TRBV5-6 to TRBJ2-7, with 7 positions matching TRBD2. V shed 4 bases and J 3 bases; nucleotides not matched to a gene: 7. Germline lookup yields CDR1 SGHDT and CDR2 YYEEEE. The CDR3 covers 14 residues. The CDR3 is CASSSGTAIYEQYF. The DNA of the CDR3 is TGTGCCAGCAGCAGCGGGACCGCTATCTACGAGCAGTACTTC.

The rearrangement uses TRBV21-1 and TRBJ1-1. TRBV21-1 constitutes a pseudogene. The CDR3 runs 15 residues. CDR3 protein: CASSKRGEGRTEAFF. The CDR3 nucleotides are TGTGCCAGCAGCAAAAGGGGGGAGGGGCGAACTGAAGCTTTCTTT.

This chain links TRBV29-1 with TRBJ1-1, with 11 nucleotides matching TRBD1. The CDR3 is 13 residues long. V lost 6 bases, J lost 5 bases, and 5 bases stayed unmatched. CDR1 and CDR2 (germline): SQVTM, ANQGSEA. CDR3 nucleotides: TGCAGCGTAAAGGGACAGGGGGTAACTGAAGCTTTCTTT. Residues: CSVKGQGVTEAFF.